This T cell receptor beta chain is from a study of T cells after yellow fever vaccination. Study in general: The SMART-Seq v4 Ultra Low Input method served to prepare the low-cell-number fractions. Regarding the study as a whole: Primary-vaccination clones mostly resurfaced post-booster (around 96% CD4, roughly 90% CD8).

For this clonotype: Antigen: not known.

Synthesis of TCR cDNA relied on 5'RACE template switching, which attached a universal primer site and UMIs. From the 5' RACE reads, TCRdb called clonotypes with MiXCR, one entry per CDR3 protein. The sample lists some 550,000 distinct CDR3 sequences, 15% to 20% occurring once. The CDR3 totals 14 residues. V trimming: 3 bases; J trimming: 4 bases; junction bases outside the gene matches: 4. The chain uses TRBV12-3 or TRBV12-4 and TRBJ1-1; 8 bases map to TRBD1. This specimen was PBMCs, taken 15 days after the yellow fever booster vaccination. The TCR sequence derives from a man aged 25-45 years who received the YFV17D yellow fever vaccine. CDR3 residues: CASSLQGATTEAFF. The CDR3 nucleotides are TGTGCCAGCAGTTTGCAGGGGGCGACCACTGAAGCTTTCTTT.